This is a list of T cell receptor beta chains from one sample in a study of read filtering for tumor transcriptome and immune sequencing. TCRdb re-called the reads through MiXCR, storing one row per CDR3 protein. The sample includes around 5,200 distinct CDR3 sequences, 20% seen only once; the top ten take approximately 19%. The specimen was a population of CD138-negative cells sorted from bone marrow. The source of these receptors is a donor aged 40 or older with multiple myeloma. The CDR3 runs from the conserved cysteine through the conserved F or W. Each record gives: J gene, clone size, V gene, D gene, CDR3 protein, CDR3 DNA. D genes are given only for firm matches. Clone sizes are given selectively: once, few, many, or a class where the clone is expanded.

TRBJ2-2 | many | TRBV7-9 | TRBD2 | CASSLTAAGVTGELFF | TGTGCCAGCAGCCTAACCGCCGCGGGGGTCACCGGGGAGCTGTTTTTT
TRBJ2-3 | medium-sized | TRBV27 | NA | CASTGGTDTQYF | TGTGCCAGCACCGGAGGGACAGATACGCAGTATTTT
TRBJ2-5 | many | TRBV27 | TRBD2 | CASSPGTSGVTQYF | TGTGCCAGCAGTCCCGGGACTAGCGGAGTAACCCAGTACTTC
TRBJ2-7 | medium-sized | TRBV6-2/TRBV6-3 | TRBD1 | CASKPDRVFGEQYF | TGTGCCAGCAAACCCGACAGGGTGTTCGGCGAGCAGTACTTC
TRBJ2-1 | medium-sized | TRBV20-1 | TRBD1 | CSARDWDRAFKVKGNEQFF | TGCAGTGCTAGAGATTGGGACAGGGCTTTCAAGGTGAAGGGCAATGAGCAGTTCTTC
TRBJ1-2 | large | TRBV18 | NA | CASSPPARSAVPLDYTF | TGTGCCAGCTCACCACCCGCCAGGTCCGCCGTACCACTGGACTACACCTTC
TRBJ2-1 | NA | TRBV5-1 | NA | CARSLREMGAYNEQFF | TGCGCCAGAAGCTTGAGGGAGATGGGGGCCTACAATGAGCAGTTCTTC
TRBJ2-5 | medium-sized | TRBV7-8 | TRBD2 | CASSSHLTSGVGTQYF | TGTGCCAGCAGCTCCCACCTTACTAGCGGCGTTGGGACCCAGTACTTC
TRBJ2-2 | NA | TRBV29-1 | TRBD2 | CSVGLAGGVAAGELFF | TGCAGCGTTGGACTAGCGGGAGGTGTTGCCGCCGGGGAGCTGTTTTTT
TRBJ2-1 | medium-sized | TRBV3-1 | TRBD2 | CASSGLAAYNEQFF | TGTGCCAGCAGCGGACTAGCGGCCTACAATGAGCAGTTCTTC
TRBJ1-1 | medium-sized | TRBV12-3/TRBV12-4 | NA | CASIPGGSTEAFF | TGTGCCAGCATACCTGGGGGGAGCACTGAAGCTTTCTTT
TRBJ2-2 | medium-sized | TRBV11-2 | TRBD2 | CASSLSTGLAAITGELFF | TGTGCCAGCAGCTTATCGACGGGACTAGCGGCTATTACCGGGGAGCTGTTTTTT
TRBJ1-1 | medium-sized | TRBV29-1 | NA | CSVEGYTEAFF | TGCAGCGTTGAGGGGTACACTGAAGCTTTCTTT
TRBJ2-7 | large | TRBV6-6 | NA | CASSPQGRGTYEQYF | TGTGCCAGCAGTCCTCAGGGCAGGGGGACTTACGAGCAGTACTTC
TRBJ2-7 | many | TRBV12-3/TRBV12-4 | TRBD1 | CASTLSRGRYEQYF | TGTGCCAGCACCCTTAGCAGGGGGCGGTACGAGCAGTACTTC
TRBJ2-3 | medium-sized | TRBV10-1 | NA | CASSDRDLSTDTQYF | TGCGCCAGCAGTGATCGGGACCTTAGCACAGATACGCAGTATTTT
TRBJ2-1 | medium-sized | TRBV12-3/TRBV12-4 | NA | CASSSPNSPGSGKGYNEQFF | TGTGCCAGCAGCTCACCTAACTCCCCCGGTTCGGGGAAAGGTTACAATGAGCAGTTCTTC
TRBJ2-1 | NA | TRBV28 | NA | CASSGSSSYNEQFF | TGTGCCAGCAGCGGGAGCAGCTCCTACAATGAGCAGTTCTTC
TRBJ2-1 | NA | TRBV6-2/TRBV6-3 | NA | CASSAKTRFTYNEQFF | TGTGCCAGCAGTGCTAAGACTAGATTTACTTACAATGAGCAGTTCTTC
TRBJ2-1 | many | TRBV30 | TRBD1 | CAWRDRETAYNEQFF | TGTGCCTGGAGGGACAGGGAAACGGCCTACAATGAGCAGTTCTTC
TRBJ2-7 | medium-sized | TRBV20-1 | NA | CSARDPRTTGEQYF | TGCAGTGCTAGAGATCCTCGGACCACGGGCGAGCAGTACTTC
TRBJ2-1 | NA | TRBV7-9 | TRBD2 | CASSYGLAGGPYIEQFF | TGTGCCAGCAGCTATGGACTAGCGGGGGGGCCCTACATTGAGCAGTTCTTC
TRBJ1-1 | medium-sized | TRBV4-1 | NA | CASSQVENTEAFF | TGCGCCAGCAGCCAAGTGGAGAACACTGAAGCTTTCTTT
TRBJ1-4 | once | TRBV27 | NA | CASSLGAGWGNKKLFF | TGTGCCAGTAGTTTAGGGGCAGGATGGGGTAATAAAAAACTGTTTTTT
TRBJ1-2 | few | TRBV18 | NA | CASSPPDRGYTF | TGTGCCAGCTCACCGCCCGACAGGGGCTACACCTTC
TRBJ2-7 | many | TRBV20-1 | NA | CSARGEVRASEQYF | TGCAGTGCTAGAGGGGAGGTGAGGGCCAGTGAGCAGTACTTC
TRBJ2-5 | many | TRBV6-2/TRBV6-3 | NA | CACSYSGREETQYF | TGTGCCTGCAGTTATTCCGGACGGGAAGAGACCCAGTACTTC
TRBJ2-7 | many | TRBV19 | TRBD2 | CASRIAGGSYEQYF | TGTGCCAGTAGGATAGCGGGAGGCTCCTACGAGCAGTACTTC
TRBJ2-3 | medium-sized | TRBV7-2 | NA | CASSEAGIGRAQYF | TGTGCCAGCAGCGAAGCCGGAATTGGGCGGGCGCAGTATTTT
TRBJ2-2 | NA | TRBV7-3 | NA | CARSPGGSGGLFF | TGTGCCAGAAGCCCTGGAGGGTCCGGGGGGCTGTTTTTT
TRBJ2-7 | NA | TRBV20-1 | NA | CSVASLTGAGGFSQYF | TGCAGTGTTGCCAGCCTTACGGGGGCAGGGGGTTTTTCGCAGTACTTC
TRBJ2-5 | medium-sized | TRBV5-1 | NA | CASSFSPLGDLETQYF | TGCGCCAGCAGCTTCTCTCCTCTAGGCGACTTAGAGACCCAGTACTTC
TRBJ2-7 | medium-sized | TRBV4-2 | TRBD2 | CASSQGAPSGYEQYF | TGTGCCAGCAGCCAAGGTGCCCCTAGCGGGTACGAGCAGTACTTC
TRBJ2-5 | medium-sized | TRBV6-2/TRBV6-3 | TRBD2 | CASSYVPGLAEEETQYF | TGTGCCAGCAGTTACGTACCGGGACTAGCGGAGGAAGAGACCCAGTACTTC
TRBJ2-1 | medium-sized | TRBV10-2 | NA | CASSAPGGSDEQFF | TGCGCCAGCAGTGCACCGGGGGGCTCGGATGAGCAGTTCTTC
TRBJ2-1 | large | TRBV18 | TRBD2 | CASSPTSGSIDEQFF | TGTGCCAGCTCACCGACTAGCGGGAGCATCGATGAGCAGTTCTTC
TRBJ1-5 | medium-sized | TRBV20-1 | TRBD1 | CSAEDRVTGNQPQHF | TGCAGTGCAGAGGACAGGGTGACGGGCAATCAGCCCCAGCATTTT
TRBJ2-1 | medium-sized | TRBV6-5 | NA | CASSYSGTGSPEQFF | TGTGCCAGCAGTTACTCGGGAACGGGATCGCCGGAGCAGTTCTTC
TRBJ2-2 | many | TRBV20-1 | NA | CSARVTGDTGELFF | TGCAGTGCTAGAGTGACAGGCGACACCGGGGAGCTGTTTTTT
TRBJ2-5 | many | TRBV29-1 | NA | CSVGLRTLQETQYF | TGCAGCGTGGGACTCCGGACACTACAAGAGACCCAGTACTTC
TRBJ2-1 | medium-sized | TRBV20-1 | TRBD2 | CSARPPGTRSNEQFF | TGCAGTGCTAGACCACCCGGGACTAGAAGCAATGAGCAGTTCTTC